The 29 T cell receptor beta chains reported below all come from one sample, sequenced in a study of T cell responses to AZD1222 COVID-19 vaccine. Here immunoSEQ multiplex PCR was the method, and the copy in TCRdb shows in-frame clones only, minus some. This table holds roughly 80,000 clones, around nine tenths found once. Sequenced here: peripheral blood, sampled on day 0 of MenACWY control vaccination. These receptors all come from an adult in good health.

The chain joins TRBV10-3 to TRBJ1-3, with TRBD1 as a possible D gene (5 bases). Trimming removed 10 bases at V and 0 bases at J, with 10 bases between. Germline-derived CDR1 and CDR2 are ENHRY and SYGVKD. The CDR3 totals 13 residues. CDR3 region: CATGTSSGNTIYF. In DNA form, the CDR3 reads TGTGCCACCGGGACCAGCTCTGGAAACACCATATATTTT.

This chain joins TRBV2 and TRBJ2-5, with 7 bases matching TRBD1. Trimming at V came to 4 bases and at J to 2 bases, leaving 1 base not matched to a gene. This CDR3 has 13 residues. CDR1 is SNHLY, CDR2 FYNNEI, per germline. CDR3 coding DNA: TGTGCCAGCAGTGGGACAGGACAAGAGACCCAGTACTTC. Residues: CASSGTGQETQYF.

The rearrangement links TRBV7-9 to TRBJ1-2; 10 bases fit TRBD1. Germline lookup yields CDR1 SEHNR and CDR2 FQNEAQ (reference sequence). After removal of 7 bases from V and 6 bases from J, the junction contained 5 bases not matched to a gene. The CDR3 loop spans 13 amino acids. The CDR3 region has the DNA TGTGCCAGCACCCTGACAGGGGGCGATGGCTACACCTTC. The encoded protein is CASTLTGGDGYTF.

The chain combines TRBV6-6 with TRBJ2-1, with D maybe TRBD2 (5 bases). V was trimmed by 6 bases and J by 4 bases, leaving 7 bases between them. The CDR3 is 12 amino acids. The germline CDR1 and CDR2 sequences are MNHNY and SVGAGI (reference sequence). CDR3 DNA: TGTGCCAGCAGCCGGGAATACAATGAGCAGTTCTTC. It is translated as CASSREYNEQFF.

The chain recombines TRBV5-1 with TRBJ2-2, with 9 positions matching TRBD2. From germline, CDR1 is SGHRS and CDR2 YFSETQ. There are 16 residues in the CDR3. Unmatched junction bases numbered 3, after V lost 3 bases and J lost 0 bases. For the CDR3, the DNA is TGCGCCAGCAGCTGGTTAGCGGGAGCGAACACCGGGGAGCTGTTTTTT. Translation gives CASSWLAGANTGELFF.

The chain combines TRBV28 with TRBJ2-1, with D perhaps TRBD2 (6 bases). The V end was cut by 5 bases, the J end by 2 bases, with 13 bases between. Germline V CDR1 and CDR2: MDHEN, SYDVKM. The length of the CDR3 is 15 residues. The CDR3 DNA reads TGTGCCAGCAGTCCCGATGGCGGGGCCTACAATGAGCAGTTCTTC. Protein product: CASSPDGGAYNEQFF.

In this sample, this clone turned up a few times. The CDR3 DNA is TGTGCCTGGAGCACCGGGACAGGCTCCTACACCTTC. Translating gives CAWSTGTGSYTF. The chain has TRBV30 and TRBJ1-2; TRBD1 agrees at 8 bases. Trimming took 3 bases from V and 10 from J; bases not matched to a gene: 7. Germline lookup yields CDR1 GTSNPN and CDR2 SVGIG (reference sequence). The CDR3 consists of 12 residues. Full variable domain (missing parts from reference TRBV30 and TRBJ1-2): SQTIHQWPATLVQPVGSPLSLECTVEGTSNPNLYWYRQAAGRGLQLLFYSVGIGQISSEVPQNLSASRPQDRQFILSSKKLLLSDSGFYLCAWSTGTGSYTFGSGTRLTVV.

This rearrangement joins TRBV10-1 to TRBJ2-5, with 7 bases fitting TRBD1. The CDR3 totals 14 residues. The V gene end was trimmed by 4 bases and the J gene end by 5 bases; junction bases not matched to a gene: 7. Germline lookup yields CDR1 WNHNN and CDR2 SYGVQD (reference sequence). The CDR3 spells CASSGTGLTETQYF. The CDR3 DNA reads TGCGCCAGCAGTGGGACAGGCTTAACGGAGACCCAGTACTTC.

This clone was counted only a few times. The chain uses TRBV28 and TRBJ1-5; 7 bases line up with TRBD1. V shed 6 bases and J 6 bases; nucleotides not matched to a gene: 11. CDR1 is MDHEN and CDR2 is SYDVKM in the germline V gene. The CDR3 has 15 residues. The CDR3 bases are TGTGCCAGCAGGTCCGATACAGGGGAGAGTCAGCCCCAGCATTTT. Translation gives CASRSDTGESQPQHF. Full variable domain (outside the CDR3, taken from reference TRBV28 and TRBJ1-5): DVKVTQSSRYLVKRTGEKVFLECVQDMDHENMFWYRQDPGLGLRLIYFSYDVKMKEKGDIPEGYSVSREKKERFSLILESASTNQTSMYLCASRSDTGESQPQHFGDGTRLSIL.

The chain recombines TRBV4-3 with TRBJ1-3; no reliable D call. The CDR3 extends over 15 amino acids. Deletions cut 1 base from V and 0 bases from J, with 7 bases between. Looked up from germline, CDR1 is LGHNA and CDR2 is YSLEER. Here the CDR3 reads CASSQGVISGNTIYF. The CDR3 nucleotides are TGCGCCAGCAGCCAAGGGGTGATCTCTGGAAACACCATATATTTT.

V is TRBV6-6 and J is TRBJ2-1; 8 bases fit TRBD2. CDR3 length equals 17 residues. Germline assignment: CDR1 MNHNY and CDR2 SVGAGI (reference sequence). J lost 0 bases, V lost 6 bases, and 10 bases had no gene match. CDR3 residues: CASRRGSGRSSYNEQFF. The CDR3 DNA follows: TGTGCCAGCAGACGAGGGAGCGGGAGAAGCTCCTACAATGAGCAGTTCTTC.

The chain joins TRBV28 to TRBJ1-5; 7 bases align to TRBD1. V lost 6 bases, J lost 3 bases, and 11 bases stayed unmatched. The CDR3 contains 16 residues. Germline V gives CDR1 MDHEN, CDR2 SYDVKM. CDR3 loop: CASRQGTEGINQPQHF. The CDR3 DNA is TGTGCCAGCAGACAGGGGACGGAGGGTATCAATCAGCCCCAGCATTTT.

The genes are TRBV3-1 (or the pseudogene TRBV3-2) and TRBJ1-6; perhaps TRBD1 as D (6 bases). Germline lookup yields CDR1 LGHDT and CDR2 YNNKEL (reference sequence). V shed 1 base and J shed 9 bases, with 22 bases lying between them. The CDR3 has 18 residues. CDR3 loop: CASSQAGGGGSYGSPLHF. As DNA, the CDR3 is TGTGCCAGCAGCCAAGCCGGAGGGGGGGGCTCCTATGGTTCACCCCTCCACTTT.

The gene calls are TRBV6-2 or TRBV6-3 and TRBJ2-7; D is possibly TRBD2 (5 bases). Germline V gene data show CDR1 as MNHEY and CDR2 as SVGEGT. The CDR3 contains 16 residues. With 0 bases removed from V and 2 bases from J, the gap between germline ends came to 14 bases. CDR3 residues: CASSYSRTPETYEQYF. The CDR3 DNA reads TGTGCCAGCAGTTACTCGAGGACTCCTGAGACCTACGAGCAGTACTTC.

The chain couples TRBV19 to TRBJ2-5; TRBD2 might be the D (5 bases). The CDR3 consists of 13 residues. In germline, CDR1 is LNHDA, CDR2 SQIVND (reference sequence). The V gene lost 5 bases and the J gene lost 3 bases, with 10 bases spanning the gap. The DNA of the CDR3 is TGTGCCAGTAGTGGAGGAAAGAAAGAGACCCAGTACTTC. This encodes CASSGGKKETQYF.

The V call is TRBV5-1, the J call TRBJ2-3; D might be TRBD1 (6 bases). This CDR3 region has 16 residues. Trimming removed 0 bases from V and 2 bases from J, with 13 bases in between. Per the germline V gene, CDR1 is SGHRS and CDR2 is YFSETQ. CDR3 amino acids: CASSLGQAEPTDTQYF. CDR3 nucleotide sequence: TGCGCCAGCAGCTTGGGACAGGCCGAGCCCACAGATACGCAGTATTTT.

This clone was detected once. The CDR3 protein is CASSPDRSLGTQYF. The CDR3 DNA follows: TGCGCCAGCAGCCCGGACAGGAGTCTTGGTACGCAGTATTTT. The chain joins TRBV5-1 to TRBJ2-3; TRBD1 agrees at 7 bases. Looked up from germline, CDR1 is SGHRS and CDR2 is YFSETQ. V shed 4 bases, J shed 8 bases, and the junction held 10 bases outside the gene matches. The CDR3 totals 14 residues.

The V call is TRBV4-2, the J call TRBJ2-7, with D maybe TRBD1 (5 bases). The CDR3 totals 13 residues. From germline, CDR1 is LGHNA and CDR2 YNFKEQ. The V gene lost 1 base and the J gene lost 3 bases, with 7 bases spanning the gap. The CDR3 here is CASSQGDSYEQYF. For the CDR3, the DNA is TGTGCCAGCAGCCAAGGTGACAGCTACGAGCAGTACTTC.

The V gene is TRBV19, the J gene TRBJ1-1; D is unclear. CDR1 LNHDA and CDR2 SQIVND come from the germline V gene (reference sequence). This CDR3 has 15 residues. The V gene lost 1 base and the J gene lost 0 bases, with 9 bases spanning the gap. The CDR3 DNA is TGTGCCAGTAGTATAGGCCCGCCCATGAACACTGAAGCTTTCTTT. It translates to CASSIGPPMNTEAFF.

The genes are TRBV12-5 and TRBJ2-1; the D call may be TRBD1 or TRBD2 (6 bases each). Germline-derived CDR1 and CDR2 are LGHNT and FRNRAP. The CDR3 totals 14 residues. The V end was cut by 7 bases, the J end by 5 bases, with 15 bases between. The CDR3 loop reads CASVGGNKDNEQFF. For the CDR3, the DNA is TGTGCTAGTGTAGGGGGGAATAAAGACAATGAGCAGTTCTTC.

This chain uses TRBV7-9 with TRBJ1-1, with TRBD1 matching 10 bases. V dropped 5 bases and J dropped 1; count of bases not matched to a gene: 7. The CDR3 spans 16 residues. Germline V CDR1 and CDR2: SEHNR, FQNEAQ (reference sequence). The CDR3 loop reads CASSLGQGVGNTEAFF. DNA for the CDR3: TGTGCCAGCAGCCTCGGACAGGGGGTAGGGAACACTGAAGCTTTCTTT.

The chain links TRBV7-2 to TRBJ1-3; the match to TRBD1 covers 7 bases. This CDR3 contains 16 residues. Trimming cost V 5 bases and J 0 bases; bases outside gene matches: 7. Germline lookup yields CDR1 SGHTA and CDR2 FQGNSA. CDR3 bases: TGTGCCAGCAGCCTGGACAGGAGACCCTCTGGAAACACCATATATTTT. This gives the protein CASSLDRRPSGNTIYF.

CDR3 region: CASSTRPVGEFPGELFF. The CDR3 DNA sequence: TGTGCCAGTAGTACCCGACCGGTAGGGGAGTTCCCCGGGGAGCTGTTTTTT. V usage is TRBV19 and J usage is TRBJ2-2; D could derive from TRBD1 or TRBD2 (5 bases each). Germline V gives CDR1 LNHDA, CDR2 SQIVND (reference sequence). There are 17 residues in the CDR3. Trimming removed 4 bases from V and 6 bases from J, with 21 bases in between.

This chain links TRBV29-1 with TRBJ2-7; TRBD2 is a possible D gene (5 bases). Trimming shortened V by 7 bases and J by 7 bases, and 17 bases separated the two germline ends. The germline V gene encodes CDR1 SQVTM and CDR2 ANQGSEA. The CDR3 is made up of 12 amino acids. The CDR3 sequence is CSADIGTGEQYF. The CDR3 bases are TGCAGCGCAGACATTGGCACGGGGGAGCAGTACTTC.

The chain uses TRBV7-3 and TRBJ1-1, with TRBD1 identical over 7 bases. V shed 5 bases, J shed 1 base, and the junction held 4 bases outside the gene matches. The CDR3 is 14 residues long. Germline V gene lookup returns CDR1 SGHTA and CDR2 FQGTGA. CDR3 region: CASSPQGTNTEAFF. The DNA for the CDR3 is TGTGCCAGCAGCCCACAGGGGACGAACACTGAAGCTTTCTTT. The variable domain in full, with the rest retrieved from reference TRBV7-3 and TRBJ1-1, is GAGVSQTPSNKVTEKGKYVELRCDPISGHTALYWYRQSLGQGPEFLIYFQGTGAADDSGLPNDRFFAVRPEGSVSTLKIQRTERGDSAVYLCASSPQGTNTEAFFGQGTRLTVV.

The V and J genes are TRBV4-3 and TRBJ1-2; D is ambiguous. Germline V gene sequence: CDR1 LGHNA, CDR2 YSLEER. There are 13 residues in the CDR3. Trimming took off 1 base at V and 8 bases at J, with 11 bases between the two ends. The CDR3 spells CASSQVRGKGYTF. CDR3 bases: TGCGCCAGCAGCCAAGTCCGGGGTAAAGGCTACACCTTC.

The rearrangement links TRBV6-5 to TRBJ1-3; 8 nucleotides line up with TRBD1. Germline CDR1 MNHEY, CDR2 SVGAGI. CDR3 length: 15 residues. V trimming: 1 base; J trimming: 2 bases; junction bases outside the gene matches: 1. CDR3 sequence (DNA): TGTGCCAGCAGTTACTTGACAGGGGCTGGAAACACCATATATTTT. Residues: CASSYLTGAGNTIYF.

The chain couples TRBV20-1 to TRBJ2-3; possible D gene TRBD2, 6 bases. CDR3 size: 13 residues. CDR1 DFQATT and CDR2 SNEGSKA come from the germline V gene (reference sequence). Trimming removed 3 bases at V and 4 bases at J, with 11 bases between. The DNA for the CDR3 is TGCAGTGCTAGTCTAGCGCAGGCAGATACGCAGTATTTT. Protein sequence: CSASLAQADTQYF.

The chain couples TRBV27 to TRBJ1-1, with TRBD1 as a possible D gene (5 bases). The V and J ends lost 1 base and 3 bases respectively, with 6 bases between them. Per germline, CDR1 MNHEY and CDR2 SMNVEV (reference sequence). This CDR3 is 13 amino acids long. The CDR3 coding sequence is TGTGCCAGCAGTTTATTCAGGGACACTGAAGCTTTCTTT. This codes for CASSLFRDTEAFF.